Reported below is one T cell receptor (beta chain). The target antigen is unknown. Genomic DNA (around 2 micrograms) was obtained from cryopreserved PBMCs for construction of TCR beta libraries. This specimen comes from a study of cytotoxic CD8 clonotypes in ibrutinib-treated CLL. About the study: Once patients had received a median about eleven months of treatment, range 6 to 36, response samples were obtained.

Germline lookup yields CDR1 MNHNY and CDR2 SVGAGI (reference sequence). Trimming took 2 bases from V and 10 from J, leaving 18 bases between them. The CDR3 length is 15 residues. Libraries were prepared by immunoSEQ multiplex PCR; TCRdb keeps only in-frame clonotypes and omits some of them. In the table there are approximately 330,000 clones, almost 80% of which are singletons. Study-wide results and limits: Researchers report that baseline clonality outpaced age-matched healthy donors and tracked circulating CD8+ T-cell counts. Few clonotypes were public, and these shrank or held steady under treatment.

The clonotype originates from a human donor with chronic lymphocytic leukemia. The starting material was PBMCs, obtained before ibrutinib treatment. V gene TRBV6-6 combines with J gene TRBJ2-1; D tentatively fits TRBD1 or TRBD2 (5 bases each). CDR3 loop: CASSYLGPTFKEQFF. CDR3 nucleotide sequence: TGTGCCAGCAGTTACCTGGGACCCACTTTTAAGGAGCAGTTCTTC.